The 23 T cell receptor beta chains presented below share a single source sample, sequenced in a study of T cell responses to AZD1222 COVID-19 vaccine. Sequencing used immunoSEQ multiplex PCR; TCRdb keeps in-frame clones, though not all of them. The table includes around 190,000 clones, around 88% detected once. The sample consisted of peripheral blood, taken on day 0 of AZD1222 vaccination. The source of these receptors is an adult in good health.

The genes are TRBV7-3 and TRBJ1-1; TRBD1 matches 9 bases. Germline CDR1 reads SGHTA; CDR2 reads FQGTGA. Unmatched junction bases numbered 9, after V lost 4 bases and J lost 6 bases. The CDR3 covers 15 residues. CDR3 DNA: TGTGCCAGCAGCTCCTCGGGACAGGGAAACGCTGAAGCTTTCTTT. It is translated as CASSSSGQGNAEAFF. The whole variable domain, remainder taken from reference TRBV7-3 and TRBJ1-1, is GAGVSQTPSNKVTEKGKYVELRCDPISGHTALYWYRQSLGQGPEFLIYFQGTGAADDSGLPNDRFFAVRPEGSVSTLKIQRTERGDSAVYLCASSSSGQGNAEAFFGQGTRLTVV.

CDR3 sequence (DNA): TGTGCCAGCACCCGGACTAGCGGGAGGCATCCCACAGATACGCAGTATTTT. This codes for CASTRTSGRHPTDTQYF. The chain employs TRBV27 and TRBJ2-3; 14 positions match TRBD2. The CDR3 sequence is 17 residues long. J gave up 2 bases and V 7 bases, and 8 bases lay outside the gene matches. Looked up from germline, CDR1 is MNHEY and CDR2 is SMNVEV (reference sequence).

CDR3 nucleotide sequence: TGCGCCAGCAGCTTAGGAACGGCAGCCAACACCGGGGAGCTGTTTTTT. This sequence encodes CASSLGTAANTGELFF. J is TRBJ2-2 and V is TRBV5-1; D is uncertain. This CDR3 is built from 16 residues. The V gene lost 2 bases and the J gene lost 2 bases, with 13 bases spanning the gap. Germline V lookup: CDR1 SGHRS, CDR2 YFSETQ.

This chain's CDR3 is CASSSKGGETQYF. The CDR3 nucleotides are TGTGCCAGCAGCTCCAAGGGGGGGGAGACCCAGTACTTC. The chain joins TRBV7-9 to TRBJ2-5; D is possibly TRBD2 (7 bases). Germline CDR1 reads SEHNR; CDR2 reads FQNEAQ (reference sequence). V lost 4 bases and J lost 5, with 11 bases in between. This CDR3 has 13 residues.

The chain couples TRBV19 to TRBJ2-5; 8 positions agree with TRBD1. The CDR3 is made up of 16 amino acids. J lost 1 base, V lost 1 base, and 5 bases had no gene match. The V gene's germline CDR1 is LNHDA and CDR2 SQIVND (reference sequence). CDR3: CASSIGGTGSQETQYF. The CDR3 nucleotides read TGTGCCAGTAGTATAGGGGGGACAGGATCCCAAGAGACCCAGTACTTC.

As DNA, the CDR3 is TGCGCCAGCAGCTCCGGACAGGGGAATGTTACTGGGGCCAACGTCCTGACTTTC. Its protein is CASSSGQGNVTGANVLTF. The chain couples TRBV5-1 to TRBJ2-6; 9 bases agree with TRBD1. Germline V lookup: CDR1 SGHRS, CDR2 YFSETQ. The CDR3 is 18 residues long. V dropped 3 bases and J dropped 2; count of bases not matched to a gene: 9.

The chain links TRBV29-1 to TRBJ1-4; D ambiguous. Germline V lookup: CDR1 SQVTM, CDR2 ANQGSEA. Between the trimmed V and J ends, which lost 4 bases and 2 bases, there was a span of 8 bases. The CDR3 has 13 amino acids. CDR3 loop: CSVAGRTNEKLFF. The CDR3, as DNA: TGCAGCGTTGCCGGACGGACTAATGAAAAACTGTTTTTT.

As DNA, the CDR3 is TGTGCCAGCAGCCCTCCGGGACGGGAGGGAAACACCATATATTTT. Amino acid sequence: CASSPPGREGNTIYF. V and J are TRBV7-9 and TRBJ1-3; D possibly corresponds to TRBD1 (5 bases). The CDR3 is 15 residues long. Germline CDR1 and CDR2: SEHNR and FQNEAQ (reference sequence). The ends were cut back, 5 bases at V and 4 bases at J, with 15 bases in the middle. Full variable domain (outside the CDR3, taken from reference TRBV7-9 and TRBJ1-3): DTGVSQNPRHKITKRGQNVTFRCDPISEHNRLYWYRQTLGQGPEFLTYFQNEAQLEKSRLLSDRFSAERPKGSFSTLEIQRTEQGDSAMYLCASSPPGREGNTIYFGEGSWLTVV.

Here the CDR3 reads CASSLTPGRGTDTQYF. In DNA form, the CDR3 reads TGTGCCAGCAGCTTAACCCCCGGGAGGGGCACAGATACGCAGTATTTT. The V and J genes are TRBV7-8 and TRBJ2-3; TRBD2 matches at 8 bases. Per the germline V gene, CDR1 is SGHVS and CDR2 is FQNEAQ. CDR3 length: 16 amino acids. V lost 2 bases to trimming and J lost 1 base; unmatched junction nucleotides: 5. The whole variable domain, remainder taken from reference TRBV7-8 and TRBJ2-3, is GAGVSQSPRYKVAKRGQDVALRCDPISGHVSLFWYQQALGQGPEFLTYFQNEAQLDKSGLPSDRFFAERPEGSVSTLKIQRTQQEDSAVYLCASSLTPGRGTDTQYFGPGTRLTVL.

This clone was seen more than once but under ten times. This chain links TRBV2 with TRBJ2-6; D not certain. Germline lookup yields CDR1 SNHLY and CDR2 FYNNEI. The CDR3 is 18 amino acids. Trimming stripped 3 bases from V and 0 bases from J, with 15 bases between. CDR3 in DNA: TGTGCCAGCAGTGACTTCGGCAGTTTTTTCTCTGGGGCCAACGTCCTGACTTTC. It codes for CASSDFGSFFSGANVLTF.

V gene TRBV27 combines with J gene TRBJ2-1, with D maybe TRBD2 (6 bases). Trimming shortened V by 3 bases and J by 0 bases, and 12 bases separated the two germline ends. The CDR3 has 16 amino acids. Germline loops: CDR1 MNHEY, CDR2 SMNVEV (reference sequence). The DNA of the CDR3 is TGTGCCAGCAGTTTTCGAGGGAGGTACTCCTACAATGAGCAGTTCTTC. Its protein product is CASSFRGRYSYNEQFF.

The V and J genes are TRBV11-2 and TRBJ1-2, with 8 nucleotides matching TRBD1. V lost 1 base, J lost 6 bases, and 1 base stayed unmatched. This CDR3 region has 13 residues. Germline CDR1 and CDR2: SGHAT and FQNNGV. The CDR3 region has the DNA TGTGCCAGCAGCTTAGGGACAGGGAATGGCTACACCTTC. It is translated as CASSLGTGNGYTF.

The chain couples TRBV19 to TRBJ2-7; a possible D gene is TRBD2 (5 bases). Trimming removed 10 bases at V and 7 bases at J, with 11 bases between. Germline CDR1 is LNHDA and CDR2 is SQIVND (reference sequence). The CDR3 consists of 10 residues. DNA for the CDR3: TGTGCCACTGGACTCGTAGAGCAGTACTTC. Translation: CATGLVEQYF.

The rearrangement links TRBV7-9 to TRBJ1-5; D not certain. The CDR3 is 14 amino acids. Germline V lookup: CDR1 SEHNR, CDR2 FQNEAQ (reference sequence). Trimming stripped 1 base from V and 2 bases from J, with 6 bases between. The DNA for the CDR3 is TGTGCCAGCAGCTTAGATGCAGGCAATCAGCCCCAGCATTTT. This gives the protein CASSLDAGNQPQHF.

The CDR3 sequence is CASSPQLGLGDQPQHF. The CDR3 DNA follows: TGTGCCAGCTCACCCCAGTTGGGGCTGGGGGATCAGCCCCAGCATTTT. The V gene is TRBV18, the J gene TRBJ1-5; perhaps TRBD1 as D (5 bases). This CDR3 is 16 amino acids long. Germline V gene data show CDR1 as KGHSH and CDR2 as LQKENI. V lost 3 bases and J lost 5, with 17 bases in between.

This clone appeared a single time. The chain joins TRBV28 to TRBJ1-4, with 7 bases lining up with TRBD1. The CDR3 is made up of 14 amino acids. Germline assignment: CDR1 MDHEN and CDR2 SYDVKM. Trimming removed 0 bases from V and 8 bases from J; junction bases left unmatched: 3. CDR3 bases: TGTGCCAGCAGTTTATGGCAGGGGGGGGAAAAACTGTTTTTT. It yields the protein CASSLWQGGEKLFF.

This rearrangement joins TRBV30 to TRBJ1-2; 9 bases fit TRBD1. Losses at the gene ends were 7 bases for V and 5 bases for J; bases not matched to a gene: 5. The CDR3 is 12 residues long. From germline, CDR1 is GTSNPN and CDR2 SVGIG (reference sequence). This CDR3 is CAYTGQGYGYTF. DNA for the CDR3: TGTGCCTATACGGGACAGGGTTATGGCTACACCTTC.

The rearrangement joins TRBV19 to TRBJ2-5; TRBD2 matches at 12 bases. The CDR3 extends over 16 amino acids. The V gene's germline CDR1 is LNHDA and CDR2 SQIVND (reference sequence). V gave up 8 bases and J gave up 5 bases; unmatched junction bases: 12. This CDR3 reads CASSSLAGGDPETQYF. The CDR3 DNA reads as TGTGCCAGTTCCTCCCTAGCGGGAGGGGATCCGGAGACCCAGTACTTC.

V gene TRBV27 combines with J gene TRBJ2-3; D is undetermined. CDR1 and CDR2 (germline): MNHEY, SMNVEV (reference sequence). Trimming stripped 5 bases from V and 1 base from J, with 28 bases between. CDR3 length: 20 residues. The CDR3 DNA reads TGTGCCAGCAGTACTTGGAGCTACCAAGGCCCCACCCCGGGCACAGATACGCAGTATTTT. Protein product: CASSTWSYQGPTPGTDTQYF.

J is TRBJ2-7 and V is TRBV19, with D possibly matching TRBD1 (6 bases). This CDR3 is built from 13 residues. Germline V CDR1 and CDR2: LNHDA, SQIVND (reference sequence). Trimming removed 3 bases at V and 3 bases at J, with 9 bases between. CDR3 residues: CASSILQGYEQYF. CDR3 sequence (DNA): TGTGCCAGTAGTATTTTACAGGGCTACGAGCAGTACTTC. Full variable domain (missing parts from reference TRBV19 and TRBJ2-7): DGGITQSPKYLFRKEGQNVTLSCEQNLNHDAMYWYRQDPGQGLRLIYYSQIVNDFQKGDIAEGYSVSREKKESFPLTVTSAQKNPTAFYLCASSILQGYEQYFGPGTRLTVT.

This clone was seen only once. The chain carries TRBV18 and TRBJ2-6; D unresolved. The V end lost 3 bases, the J end lost 0 bases, and 0 bases lay between the germline ends. The CDR3 sequence is 13 residues long. Germline CDR1 is KGHSH and CDR2 is LQKENI. The CDR3 coding sequence is TGTGCCAGCTCACCCTCTGGGGCCAACGTCCTGACTTTC. This gives the protein CASSPSGANVLTF.

The chain is built from TRBV3-1 (or the pseudogene TRBV3-2) and TRBJ2-5; TRBD2 aligns across 11 bases. CDR3 length: 16 amino acids. V was pared by 3 bases and J by 2 bases, with 5 bases of the junction left unmatched. Germline V gene data show CDR1 as LGHDT and CDR2 as YNNKEL (reference sequence). This chain's CDR3 is CASSQHSGGAQETQYF. The CDR3 DNA reads TGTGCCAGCAGCCAGCATAGCGGGGGGGCTCAAGAGACCCAGTACTTC.

This clone turned up a few times. The chain recombines TRBV10-1 with TRBJ1-6; D is possibly TRBD1 (5 bases). From germline, CDR1 is WNHNN and CDR2 SYGVQD (reference sequence). Trimming shortened V by 3 bases and J by 8 bases, and 11 bases separated the two germline ends. The CDR3 covers 14 residues. For the CDR3, the DNA is TGCGCCAGCAGTGATTCAGGGAAGGATTCACCCCTCCACTTT. Protein product: CASSDSGKDSPLHF.